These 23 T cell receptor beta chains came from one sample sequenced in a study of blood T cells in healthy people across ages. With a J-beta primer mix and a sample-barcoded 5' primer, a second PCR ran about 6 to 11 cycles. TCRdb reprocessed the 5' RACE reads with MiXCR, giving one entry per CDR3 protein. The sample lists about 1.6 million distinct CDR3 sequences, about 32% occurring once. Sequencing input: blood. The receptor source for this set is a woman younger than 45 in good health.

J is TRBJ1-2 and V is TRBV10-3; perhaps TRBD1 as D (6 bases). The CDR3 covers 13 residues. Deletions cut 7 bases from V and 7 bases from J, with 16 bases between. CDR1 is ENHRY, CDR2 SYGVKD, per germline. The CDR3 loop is CAITTGLLSGYTF. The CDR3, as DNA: TGTGCCATCACTACAGGGTTACTAAGTGGCTACACCTTC.

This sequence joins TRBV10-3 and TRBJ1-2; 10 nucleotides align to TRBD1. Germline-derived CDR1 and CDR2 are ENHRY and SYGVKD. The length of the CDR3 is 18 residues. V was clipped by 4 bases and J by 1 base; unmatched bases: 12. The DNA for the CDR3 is TGTGCCATCAGTGCGAGCCGGGACAGGGGAAAGAGTAACTATGGCTACACCTTC. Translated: CAISASRDRGKSNYGYTF.

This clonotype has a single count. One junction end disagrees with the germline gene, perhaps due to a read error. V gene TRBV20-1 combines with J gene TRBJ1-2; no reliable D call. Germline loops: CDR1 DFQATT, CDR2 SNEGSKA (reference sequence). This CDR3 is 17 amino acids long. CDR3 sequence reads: CSARDGNKADPNYGCTF. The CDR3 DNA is TGCAGTGCTAGAGATGGTAATAAGGCCGATCCTAACTATGGCTGCACCTTC.

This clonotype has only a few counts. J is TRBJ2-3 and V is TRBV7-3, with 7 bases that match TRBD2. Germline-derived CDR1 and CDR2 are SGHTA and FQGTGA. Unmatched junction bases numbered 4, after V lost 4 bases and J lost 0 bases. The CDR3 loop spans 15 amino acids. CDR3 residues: CASSSLATSTDTQYF. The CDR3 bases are TGTGCCAGCAGCTCACTAGCGACTAGCACAGATACGCAGTATTTT. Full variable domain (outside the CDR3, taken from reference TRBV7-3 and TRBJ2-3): GAGVSQTPSNKVTEKGKYVELRCDPISGHTALYWYRQSLGQGPEFLIYFQGTGAADDSGLPNDRFFAVRPEGSVSTLKIQRTERGDSAVYLCASSSLATSTDTQYFGPGTRLTVL.

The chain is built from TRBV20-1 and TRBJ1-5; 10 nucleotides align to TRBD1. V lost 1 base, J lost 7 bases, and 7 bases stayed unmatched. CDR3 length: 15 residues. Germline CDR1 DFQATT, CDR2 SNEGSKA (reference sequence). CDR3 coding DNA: TGCAGTGCTAGAGGGAGACAGGGGGCTGGGCAGCCCCAGCATTTT. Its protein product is CSARGRQGAGQPQHF.

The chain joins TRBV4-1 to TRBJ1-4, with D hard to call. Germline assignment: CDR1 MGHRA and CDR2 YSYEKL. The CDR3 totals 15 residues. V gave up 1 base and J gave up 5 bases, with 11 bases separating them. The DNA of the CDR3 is TGCGCCAGCAGCCAAGTGGTGGCCGACAATGAAAAACTGTTTTTT. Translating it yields CASSQVVADNEKLFF.

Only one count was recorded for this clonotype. The CDR3 nucleotides are TGTGCCAGCAGCCATACAGGGAATACGAACACTGAAGCTTTCTTT. Its protein product is CASSHTGNTNTEAFF. V is TRBV14 and J is TRBJ1-1; D is perhaps TRBD1 (6 bases). From germline, CDR1 is SGHDN and CDR2 FVKESK. Trimming pared 3 bases from V and 1 base from J, leaving 12 bases between. The CDR3 is made up of 15 amino acids.

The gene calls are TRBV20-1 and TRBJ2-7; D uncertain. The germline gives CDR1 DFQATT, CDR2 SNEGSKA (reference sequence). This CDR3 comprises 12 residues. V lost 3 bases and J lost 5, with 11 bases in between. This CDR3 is CSASAVADEQYF. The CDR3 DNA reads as TGCAGTGCTAGTGCCGTCGCTGACGAGCAGTACTTC.

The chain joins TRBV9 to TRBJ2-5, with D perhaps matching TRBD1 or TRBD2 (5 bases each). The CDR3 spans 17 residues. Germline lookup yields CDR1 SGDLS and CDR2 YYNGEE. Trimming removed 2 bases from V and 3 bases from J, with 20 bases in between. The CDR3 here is CASSVTGSGTRKETQYF. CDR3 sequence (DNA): TGTGCCAGCAGCGTCACCGGGTCCGGGACCAGGAAAGAGACCCAGTACTTC.

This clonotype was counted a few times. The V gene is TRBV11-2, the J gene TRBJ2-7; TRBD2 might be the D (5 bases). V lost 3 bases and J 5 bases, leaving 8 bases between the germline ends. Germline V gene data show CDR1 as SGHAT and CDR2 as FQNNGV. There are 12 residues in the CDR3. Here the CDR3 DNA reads TGTGCCAGCAGCTTGGCGACTAACGAGCAGTACTTC. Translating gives CASSLATNEQYF.

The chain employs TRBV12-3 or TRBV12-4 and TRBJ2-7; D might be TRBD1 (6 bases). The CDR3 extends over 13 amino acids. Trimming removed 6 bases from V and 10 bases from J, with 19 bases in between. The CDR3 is CASRPEWLGAQYF. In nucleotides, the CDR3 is TGTGCCAGCAGACCCGAATGGTTGGGGGCCCAGTACTTC.

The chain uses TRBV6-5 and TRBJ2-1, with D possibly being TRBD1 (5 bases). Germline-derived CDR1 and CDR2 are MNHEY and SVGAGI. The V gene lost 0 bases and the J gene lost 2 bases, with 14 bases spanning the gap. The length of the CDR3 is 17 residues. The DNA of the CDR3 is TGTGCCAGCAGTTACTCGCCGATGGGGCAGGCCTACAATGAGCAGTTCTTC. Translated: CASSYSPMGQAYNEQFF.

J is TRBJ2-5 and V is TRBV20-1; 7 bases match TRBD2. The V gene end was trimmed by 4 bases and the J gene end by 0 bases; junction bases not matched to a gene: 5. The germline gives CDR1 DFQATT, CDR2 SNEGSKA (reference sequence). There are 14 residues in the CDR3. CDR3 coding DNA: TGCAGTGCTAACGGGGGGACGTACCAAGAGACCCAGTACTTC. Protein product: CSANGGTYQETQYF.

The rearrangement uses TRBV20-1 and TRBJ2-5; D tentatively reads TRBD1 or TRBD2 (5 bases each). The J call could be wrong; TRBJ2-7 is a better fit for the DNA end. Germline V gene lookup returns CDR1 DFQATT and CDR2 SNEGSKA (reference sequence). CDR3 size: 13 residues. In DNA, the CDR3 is TGCAGTGCTATGCCGGGACCCCCCTACGAGCAGTACTTC. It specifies CSAMPGPPYEQYF.

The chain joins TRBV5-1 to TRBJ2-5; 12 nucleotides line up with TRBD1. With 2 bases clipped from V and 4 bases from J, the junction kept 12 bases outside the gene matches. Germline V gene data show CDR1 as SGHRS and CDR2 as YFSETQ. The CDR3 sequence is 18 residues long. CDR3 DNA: TGCGCCAGCAGCTTCCGGGACAGGGGGCTCCAAGGAAGAGAGACCCAGTACTTC. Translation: CASSFRDRGLQGRETQYF.

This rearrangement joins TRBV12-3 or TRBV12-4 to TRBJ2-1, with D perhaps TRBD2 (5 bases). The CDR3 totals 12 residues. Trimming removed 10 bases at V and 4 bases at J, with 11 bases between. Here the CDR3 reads CAILWEYNEQFF. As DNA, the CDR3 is TGTGCCATCTTGTGGGAGTACAATGAGCAGTTCTTC.

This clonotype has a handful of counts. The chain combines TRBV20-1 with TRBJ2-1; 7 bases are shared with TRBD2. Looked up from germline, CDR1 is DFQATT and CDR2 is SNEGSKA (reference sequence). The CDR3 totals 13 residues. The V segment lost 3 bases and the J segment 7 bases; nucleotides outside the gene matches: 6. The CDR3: CSASGRAWNEQFF. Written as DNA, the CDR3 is TGCAGTGCTAGTGGGAGGGCGTGGAATGAGCAGTTCTTC.

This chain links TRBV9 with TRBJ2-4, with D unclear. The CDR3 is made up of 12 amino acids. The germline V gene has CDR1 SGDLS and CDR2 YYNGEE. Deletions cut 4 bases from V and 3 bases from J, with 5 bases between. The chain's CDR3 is CASSPRKNIQYF. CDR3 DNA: TGTGCCAGCAGCCCCCGCAAAAACATTCAGTACTTC.

The CDR3 sequence: CASSLDGAYGYTF. The CDR3, as DNA: TGTGCCAGCAGCTTGGACGGCGCCTATGGCTACACCTTC. The chain recombines TRBV7-9 with TRBJ1-2; no reliable D call. Germline V gene lookup returns CDR1 SEHNR and CDR2 FQNEAQ (reference sequence). V was clipped by 3 bases and J by 4 bases, with 9 bases between them. The CDR3 is 13 amino acids.

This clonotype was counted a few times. The CDR3 is CASSLTFRGRSTEAFF. CDR3 nucleotides: TGTGCCAGCAGCTTGACCTTCAGGGGGCGGAGCACTGAAGCTTTCTTT. The chain links TRBV7-9 to TRBJ1-1, with 8 bases matching TRBD1. This CDR3 has 16 residues. Per the germline V gene, CDR1 is SEHNR and CDR2 is FQNEAQ (reference sequence). Losses at the gene ends were 3 bases for V and 4 bases for J; bases not matched to a gene: 10.

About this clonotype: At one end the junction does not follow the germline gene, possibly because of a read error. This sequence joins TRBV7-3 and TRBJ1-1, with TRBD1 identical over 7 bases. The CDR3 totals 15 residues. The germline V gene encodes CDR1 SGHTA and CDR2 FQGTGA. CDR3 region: CASGLTEGARSEAFF. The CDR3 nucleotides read TGTGCCAGCGGCTTAACGGAGGGGGCGAGATCGGAAGCTTTCTTT.

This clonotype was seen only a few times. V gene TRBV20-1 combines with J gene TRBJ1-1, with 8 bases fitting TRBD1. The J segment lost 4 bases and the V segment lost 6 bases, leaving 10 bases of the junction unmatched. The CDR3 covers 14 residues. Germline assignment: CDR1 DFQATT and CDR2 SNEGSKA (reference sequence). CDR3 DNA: TGCAGTGCCATGACAGGGGAAATTGGCACTGAAGCTTTCTTT. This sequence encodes CSAMTGEIGTEAFF.

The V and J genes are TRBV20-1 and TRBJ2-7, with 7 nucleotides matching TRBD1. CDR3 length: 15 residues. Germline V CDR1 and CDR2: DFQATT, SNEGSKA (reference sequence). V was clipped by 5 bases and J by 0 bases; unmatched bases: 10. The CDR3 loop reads CSARRGRGSSYEQYF. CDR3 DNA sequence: TGCAGTGCTCGCCGAGGCAGGGGGAGCTCCTACGAGCAGTACTTC.